One sample yielded the 18 T cell receptor beta chains listed below, sequenced in a study of CD8+CD57+ T cells in acquired aplastic anemia. Profiling that covered TCR beta VDJ and CDR3 relied on genomic DNA as its template. One entry per CDR3 protein, called by TCRdb with MiXCR from the reads. Of 160,000 or so distinct CDR3 sequences in the sample, 40% to 60% were seen once. The authors sequenced patients whose flow cytometry had shown CD8+CD57+ cell expansion. Sequencing used sorted CD4+, CD8+, or CD8+CD57+ T cells (not recorded which) from PBMCs. All receptors come from a human donor with aplastic anemia.

CDR3 coding DNA: TGTGCCAGCAGCCCCCGGGGAGGGGGCTGGAATCAGCCCCAGCATTTT. As protein: CASSPRGGGWNQPQHF. The rearrangement uses TRBV13 and TRBJ1-5; 7 bases are shared with TRBD1. Germline CDR1 and CDR2: PRHDT and FYEKMQ (reference sequence). Losses at the gene ends were 5 bases for V and 4 bases for J; bases not matched to a gene: 11. The CDR3 totals 16 residues. Looking up the rest from reference TRBV13 and TRBJ1-5 gives the full variable domain: AAGVIQSPRHLIKEKRETATLKCYPIPRHDTVYWYQQGPGQDPQFLISFYEKMQSDKGSIPDRFSAQQFSDYHSELNMSSLELGDSALYFCASSPRGGGWNQPQHFGDGTRLSIL.

Turning to this clonotype: A single base separates this from a much larger clone, so it may be a read error. The chain carries TRBV10-3 and TRBJ2-1, with 8 nucleotides matching TRBD1. Losses at the gene ends were 10 bases for V and 2 bases for J; bases not matched to a gene: 7. The CDR3 has 14 residues. Per the germline V gene, CDR1 is ENHRY and CDR2 is SYGVKD. Here the CDR3 reads CATHGQGPYNEQFF. As DNA, the CDR3 is TGTGCCACCCACGGACAGGGACCCTACAATGAGCAGTTCTTC.

This clonotype was detected ten times or more. This chain joins TRBV12-3 or TRBV12-4 and TRBJ2-2, with 9 nucleotides matching TRBD2. The CDR3 runs to 16 residues. The V segment lost 6 bases and the J segment 1 base; nucleotides outside the gene matches: 6. The CDR3 spells CASRRLAGVNTGELFF. DNA of the CDR3: TGTGCCAGCAGGCGGTTAGCGGGAGTGAACACCGGGGAGCTGTTTTTT.

This clonotype was seen ten or more times. This rearrangement joins TRBV19 to TRBJ2-3, with TRBD1 matching 12 bases. The CDR3 covers 20 residues. Germline V gene data show CDR1 as LNHDA and CDR2 as SQIVND (reference sequence). V was clipped by 0 bases and J by 5 bases; unmatched bases: 15. CDR3 nucleotide sequence: TGTGCCAGTAGTATAGACGATCCCCGGGACAGGGGGCTAATTGAAGATACGCAGTATTTT. Protein sequence: CASSIDDPRDRGLIEDTQYF.

V usage is TRBV19 and J usage is TRBJ1-2; a possible D gene is TRBD1 (5 bases). The CDR3 covers 13 residues. Per the germline V gene, CDR1 is LNHDA and CDR2 is SQIVND (reference sequence). The germline V and J ends were trimmed by 5 bases and 4 bases, with 11 bases remaining between them. In nucleotides, the CDR3 is TGTGCCAGTAGTGTAGGGACGGCCTATGGCTACACCTTC. Translation gives CASSVGTAYGYTF. Complete variable domain (other parts from reference TRBV19 and TRBJ1-2): DGGITQSPKYLFRKEGQNVTLSCEQNLNHDAMYWYRQDPGQGLRLIYYSQIVNDFQKGDIAEGYSVSREKKESFPLTVTSAQKNPTAFYLCASSVGTAYGYTFGSGTRLTVV.

This clonotype was observed many times. The V gene is TRBV10-2, the J gene TRBJ2-1; 7 bases map to TRBD1. CDR1 and CDR2 from the germline V gene are WSHSY and SAAADI. There are 15 residues in the CDR3. Trimming took 6 bases from V and 3 from J; bases not matched to a gene: 8. The DNA for the CDR3 is TGCGCCAGCAGCCCAGACAGGGTGGGCTACAATGAGCAGTTCTTC. Translated, it gives CASSPDRVGYNEQFF.

This clonotype was recorded a few times. The chain has TRBV7-8 and TRBJ1-1; unclear D gene. Trimming took off 3 bases at V and 5 bases at J, with 10 bases between the two ends. There are 13 residues in the CDR3. Germline CDR1 SGHVS, CDR2 FQNEAQ. In nucleotides, the CDR3 is TGTGCCAGCAGCTTCCAATACCGAACTGAAGCTTTCTTT. Translated, it gives CASSFQYRTEAFF.

This clonotype was picked up many times. CDR3: CASSPGTGELFF. The CDR3, as DNA: TGTGCCAGCTCACCAGGCACCGGGGAGCTGTTTTTT. The chain combines TRBV18 with TRBJ2-2; D is undetermined. Germline V gene sequence: CDR1 KGHSH, CDR2 LQKENI. This CDR3 comprises 12 residues. V lost 2 bases to trimming and J lost 4 bases, with 2 bases between them.

This clonotype appeared many times. This chain connects TRBV2 to TRBJ2-2; D gene uncertain. V lost 10 bases to trimming and J lost 5 bases, with 11 bases between them. This CDR3 contains 12 residues. Germline V gene sequence: CDR1 SNHLY, CDR2 FYNNEI. As DNA, the CDR3 is TGTGCCACGCCTCAGGTGACCGGGGAGCTGTTTTTT. Protein product: CATPQVTGELFF.

At least ten counts were recorded for this clonotype. The rearrangement links TRBV7-2 to TRBJ1-1; possibly TRBD1 for D (6 bases). The germline V gene encodes CDR1 SGHTA and CDR2 FQGNSA. This CDR3 has 14 amino acids. The V and J ends lost 1 base and 3 bases respectively, with 9 bases between them. The CDR3 sequence is CASSLGQGYTEAFF. CDR3 nucleotides: TGTGCCAGCAGCTTAGGGCAGGGGTACACTGAAGCTTTCTTT.

There are many counts of this clonotype. V gene TRBV5-8 combines with J gene TRBJ2-7; either TRBD1 or TRBD2 may supply D (5 bases each). V dropped 9 bases and J dropped 3 bases, with 19 bases sitting between them. The CDR3 has 14 residues. The germline gives CDR1 SGHTS, CDR2 YDEGEE. The CDR3: CATAGTGFLYEQYF. The CDR3 DNA reads as TGTGCCACCGCAGGGACGGGTTTTCTCTACGAGCAGTACTTC.

As concerns this clonotype: This may arise from a read error, as a much more abundant clone is one base away. V usage is TRBV24-1 and J usage is TRBJ2-4, with D maybe TRBD1 (6 bases). The CDR3 extends over 16 amino acids. The ends were cut back, 5 bases at V and 8 bases at J, with 21 bases in the middle. CDR1 KGHDR and CDR2 SFDVKD come from the germline V gene. The CDR3 region has the DNA TGTGCCACCAGTGGAAGCACAGGGACGAGTGATTACATTCAGTACTTC. It codes for CATSGSTGTSDYIQYF.

The chain recombines TRBV7-2 with TRBJ1-3; D call uncertain. Trimming took off 3 bases at V and 1 base at J, with 4 bases between the two ends. Per the germline V gene, CDR1 is SGHTA and CDR2 is FQGNSA. The CDR3 length is 13 residues. The CDR3 DNA reads TGTGCCAGCAGCTTGGGGTCTGGAAACACCATATATTTT. Translated: CASSLGSGNTIYF.

V and J are TRBV7-6 and TRBJ2-5, with D uncertain. CDR3 size: 13 residues. Germline CDR1 SGHVS, CDR2 FNYEAQ. V lost 4 bases, J lost 5 bases, and 11 bases lay in between. The CDR3 nucleotides are TGTGCCAGCAGCTCTACTACTAAGGAGACCCAGTACTTC. This translates into CASSSTTKETQYF.

The gene calls are TRBV19 and TRBJ2-7, with no clear D. This CDR3 is 17 amino acids long. CDR1 is LNHDA, CDR2 SQIVND, per germline (reference sequence). With 3 bases removed from V and 3 bases from J, the gap between germline ends came to 21 bases. For the CDR3, the DNA is TGTGCCAGTAGTATGGGATACGCTTCACATAACCTCTACGAGCAGTACTTC. Amino acids: CASSMGYASHNLYEQYF.

This clonotype was observed a few times. V and J are TRBV10-3 and TRBJ2-7, with a weak D call TRBD1 (5 bases). The CDR3 has 13 amino acids. Germline V gives CDR1 ENHRY, CDR2 SYGVKD. V was pared by 7 bases and J by 0 bases, with 10 bases between. The CDR3 sequence: CAIKDTDSYEQYF. The CDR3 bases are TGTGCCATCAAGGACACCGACTCCTACGAGCAGTACTTC.

Remarks on this clonotype: Germline and junction disagree at one end, which may indicate a read error. The rearrangement uses TRBV7-7 and TRBJ2-7; the D is unclear. From germline, CDR1 is SSHAT and CDR2 FNYEAQ (reference sequence). CDR3 length: 16 residues. The CDR3 nucleotides read TGTGCTAGCAGCGTCGAAACACTAACCTATGGATACGAGCAGTACTTC. It translates to CASSVETLTYGYEQYF.

This clonotype occurred many times. The chain links TRBV9 to TRBJ1-5; D perhaps matches TRBD1 (5 bases). The CDR3 covers 13 residues. The V gene's germline CDR1 is SGDLS and CDR2 YYNGEE. The ends were cut back, 3 bases at V and 2 bases at J, with 6 bases in the middle. The CDR3 here is CASSETGNQPQHF. The CDR3 bases are TGTGCCAGCAGCGAGACAGGCAATCAGCCCCAGCATTTT.